The rows below give T cell receptor beta chains drawn from one sample of a study of cytomegalovirus exposure and HLA in healthy donors. Clones were sequenced by immunoSEQ multiplex PCR, and TCRdb holds only the in-frame ones, with some missing. Among 150,000 or so clones, about 75% were seen once, and the ten largest hold roughly 1.9%. The sequenced sample consisted of PBMCs. Every receptor here comes from a female donor in good health and CMV-seronegative. The CDR3 runs from the conserved cysteine through the conserved F or W. The D gene is left open where the match is weak. Size values are once, few and many counts, or a class for expanded clones, and some rows have none.

CDR3 length: 13; V gene: TRBV7-3; J gene: TRBJ1-1; D gene: NA; clone size: NA; CDR3 protein: CASSEQPNTEAFF; CDR3 DNA: TGTGCCAGCAGTGAACAGCCGAACACTGAAGCTTTCTTT
CDR3 length: 17; V gene: TRBV12-5; J gene: TRBJ1-4; D gene: TRBD1; clone size: NA; CDR3 protein: CASGLARTGQINEKLFF; CDR3 DNA: TGTGCTAGTGGTTTGGCCAGGACAGGGCAGATTAATGAAAAACTGTTTTTT
CDR3 length: 13; V gene: TRBV5-6; J gene: TRBJ1-1; D gene: TRBD1; clone size: NA; CDR3 protein: CASSADRGSKAFF; CDR3 DNA: TGTGCCAGCAGCGCCGACAGGGGGTCTAAAGCTTTCTTT
CDR3 length: 17; V gene: TRBV4-1; J gene: TRBJ2-5; D gene: TRBD1; clone size: NA; CDR3 protein: CASSQDWRTGGRETQYF; CDR3 DNA: TGCGCCAGCAGCCAAGATTGGCGGACAGGGGGCAGGGAGACCCAGTACTTC
CDR3 length: 15; V gene: TRBV4-1; J gene: TRBJ2-7; D gene: TRBD1; clone size: few; CDR3 protein: CASSQDRTGSYEQYF; CDR3 DNA: TGCGCCAGCAGCCAAGATCGGACAGGTTCCTACGAGCAGTACTTC
CDR3 length: 14; V gene: TRBV5-4; J gene: TRBJ2-2; D gene: TRBD1; clone size: few; CDR3 protein: CASSWDRGTGELFF; CDR3 DNA: TGTGCCAGCAGCTGGGACAGGGGCACCGGGGAGCTGTTTTTT
CDR3 length: 17; V gene: TRBV2; J gene: TRBJ2-3; D gene: NA; clone size: few; CDR3 protein: CASSDPSSASSTDTQYF; CDR3 DNA: TGTGCCAGCAGTGACCCCTCTAGCGCCTCTAGCACAGATACGCAGTATTTT
CDR3 length: 13; V gene: TRBV19; J gene: TRBJ1-2; D gene: TRBD1; clone size: NA; CDR3 protein: CASSPGQGYGYTF; CDR3 DNA: TGTGCCAGTAGCCCGGGACAGGGCTATGGCTACACCTTC
CDR3 length: 17; V gene: TRBV15; J gene: TRBJ1-5; D gene: TRBD1; clone size: NA; CDR3 protein: CATSRGSGQGNNQPQHF; CDR3 DNA: TGTGCCACCAGCAGAGGCTCGGGACAGGGTAACAATCAGCCCCAGCATTTT
CDR3 length: 14; V gene: TRBV9; J gene: TRBJ2-1; D gene: TRBD2; clone size: NA; CDR3 protein: CASSASGEYNEQFF; CDR3 DNA: TGTGCCAGCTCGGCTAGCGGGGAATACAATGAGCAGTTCTTC
CDR3 length: 14; V gene: TRBV29-1; J gene: TRBJ2-7; D gene: NA; clone size: NA; CDR3 protein: CSVADGGASYEQYF; CDR3 DNA: TGCAGCGTTGCGGACGGTGGGGCCTCCTACGAGCAGTACTTC
CDR3 length: 13; V gene: TRBV13; J gene: TRBJ2-1; D gene: NA; clone size: NA; CDR3 protein: CASTSQGGHEQFF; CDR3 DNA: TGTGCCAGCACGTCGCAGGGGGGCCATGAGCAGTTCTTC
CDR3 length: 14; V gene: TRBV5-1; J gene: TRBJ2-5; D gene: NA; clone size: NA; CDR3 protein: CASSLRPGKETQYF; CDR3 DNA: TGCGCCAGCAGCTTGCGGCCAGGGAAAGAGACCCAGTACTTC
CDR3 length: 14; V gene: TRBV29-1; J gene: TRBJ2-2; D gene: TRBD1; clone size: NA; CDR3 protein: CSGRQGMNTGELFF; CDR3 DNA: TGCAGCGGCAGACAGGGGATGAACACCGGGGAGCTGTTTTTT